This T cell receptor beta chain was sequenced in a study of shared clonotypes between healthy human individuals. The wider study: CD4 naive and memory got three plates each, CD8 naive two, CD8 memory one.

TCRdb keeps only in-frame clones here, not all; method: immunoSEQ multiplex PCR. This sample yields about 2.5 million clones, of which 85% to 95% are seen a single time; about 0.36% belongs to the top ten. The V gene lost 5 bases and the J gene lost 1 base, with 14 bases spanning the gap. The germline V gene has CDR1 KGHSH and CDR2 LQKENI. CDR3 length equals 15 residues. This clone appeared a single time. The donor population consisted of healthy HIV-negative adults with no recent acute infections or vaccinations. Those who donated, Caucasian adults without exception, all lived in Nashville, Tennessee.

The sequencing sample was made of naive CD4+ T cells from PBMCs. Subset of the sample: CD45RA+ positively selected. The rearrangement uses TRBV18 and TRBJ1-1; TRBD1 might be the D (6 bases). The origin of this receptor is a man younger than 35 in good health. Some clones in this sample may be carry-over from other donors' samples. For the CDR3, the DNA is TGTGCCAGCTCATTCGCCTGGGGGCAGAACACTGAAGCTTTCTTT. Its protein is CASSFAWGQNTEAFF.